One and the same sample provided the 20 T cell receptor beta chains below, sequenced in a study of T-cell reconstitution after alpha-beta-depleted transplantation in children. A library of TCRbeta sequences, prepared with unique molecular identifiers, was generated. TCRdb analysed the PCR reads with MiXCR anew, one entry per CDR3 protein. The data show about 110,000 distinct CDR3 sequences, 9% to 12% seen once. The material was PBMCs from the stem cell graft donor, obtained from the stem cell graft. The receptors here all came from a human donor who donated a stem cell graft to a child with acute lymphoblastic leukemia.

This clonotype was counted ten times or more. This chain connects TRBV7-9 to TRBJ1-2, with 10 positions matching TRBD1. CDR1 is SEHNR and CDR2 is FQNEAQ in the germline V gene (reference sequence). The CDR3 is made up of 16 amino acids. V dropped 5 bases and J dropped 8; count of bases not matched to a gene: 14. CDR3: CASSPPSTGGAGGYTF. CDR3 in DNA: TGTGCCAGCAGCCCCCCATCGACAGGGGGCGCGGGGGGCTACACCTTC.

This clonotype was counted a few times. The chain combines TRBV7-9 with TRBJ2-1; 7 nucleotides line up with TRBD1. Germline lookup yields CDR1 SEHNR and CDR2 FQNEAQ (reference sequence). This CDR3 has 14 residues. Trimming removed 5 bases from V and 9 bases from J; junction bases left unmatched: 10. CDR3 nucleotides: TGTGCCAGCAGCCAATTCCACAGGGGATTTGAGCAGTTCTTC. Amino acids: CASSQFHRGFEQFF.

At least ten counts were recorded for this clonotype. V is TRBV27 and J is TRBJ2-7, with D possibly matching TRBD2 (6 bases). CDR1 is MNHEY, CDR2 SMNVEV, per germline (reference sequence). This CDR3 spans 14 amino acids. Between the trimmed V and J ends, which lost 2 bases and 2 bases, there was a span of 10 bases. Here the CDR3 DNA reads TGTGCCAGCAGTTTAGTGGAGGGAGCCTACGAGCAGTACTTC. Protein sequence: CASSLVEGAYEQYF.

In this sample, this clonotype turned up many times. The J gene is TRBJ2-2, the V gene TRBV9; D tentatively fits TRBD1 or TRBD2 (5 bases each). Germline V lookup: CDR1 SGDLS, CDR2 YYNGEE. Trimming removed 4 bases at V and 0 bases at J, with 10 bases between. CDR3 size: 15 residues. The CDR3 DNA is TGTGCCAGCAGCCCCTGGGGGACGAACACCGGGGAGCTGTTTTTT. This gives the protein CASSPWGTNTGELFF.

This clonotype was counted many times. CDR3 sequence (DNA): TGCAGTGCTGGACACGATGAGCAGTTCTTC. It encodes CSAGHDEQFF. V gene TRBV20-1 combines with J gene TRBJ2-1, with D maybe TRBD1 (5 bases). V was cut by 5 bases and J by 8 bases, with 7 bases left in between. This CDR3 contains 10 residues. Looked up from germline, CDR1 is DFQATT and CDR2 is SNEGSKA (reference sequence).

This clonotype was recorded many times. The chain employs TRBV5-1 and TRBJ2-1; the D is unclear. Trimming shortened V by 1 base and J by 1 base, and 6 bases separated the two germline ends. This CDR3 is 14 amino acids long. In germline, CDR1 is SGHRS, CDR2 YFSETQ. The CDR3 DNA sequence: TGCGCCAGCAGCTTGTCCCAATCCTACAATGAGCAGTTCTTC. It specifies CASSLSQSYNEQFF.

This clonotype was detected many times. V usage is TRBV7-2 and J usage is TRBJ1-4; the D gene is possibly TRBD1 (6 bases). Germline V gives CDR1 SGHTA, CDR2 FQGNSA. The CDR3 is made up of 16 amino acids. With 2 bases removed from V and 0 bases from J, the gap between germline ends came to 10 bases. The CDR3 is CASSLIGTTTNEKLFF. CDR3 in DNA: TGTGCCAGCAGCTTAATAGGGACAACAACTAATGAAAAACTGTTTTTT.

The V call is TRBV4-2, the J call TRBJ2-5, with a weak D call TRBD2 (6 bases). The CDR3 loop spans 14 amino acids. V lost 5 bases and J 5 bases, leaving 15 bases between the germline ends. Germline CDR1 and CDR2: LGHNA and YNFKEQ. CDR3 region: CASSTWRGWETQYF. CDR3 coding DNA: TGTGCCAGCAGCACTTGGAGGGGATGGGAGACCCAGTACTTC.

This clonotype was observed many times. The rearrangement uses TRBV7-2 and TRBJ2-7, with 9 bases matching TRBD1. This CDR3 spans 15 amino acids. V lost 3 bases and J lost 2; bases outside the gene matches: 5. Germline V CDR1 and CDR2: SGHTA, FQGNSA. CDR3 sequence reads: CASSFLGQGTYEQYF. The DNA of the CDR3 is TGTGCCAGCAGCTTTTTGGGACAGGGAACCTACGAGCAGTACTTC.

This clonotype was observed at least ten times. V usage is TRBV20-1 and J usage is TRBJ1-2; D is possibly TRBD1 (5 bases). The CDR3 loop spans 12 amino acids. Trimming left V 3 bases short and J 8 bases short, with 13 bases between. Germline V gene lookup returns CDR1 DFQATT and CDR2 SNEGSKA (reference sequence). CDR3 nucleotides: TGCAGTGCTAGGTCGGGGGGAGGCGGCTACACCTTC. Translation gives CSARSGGGGYTF.

This clonotype was detected many times. This chain uses TRBV7-2 with TRBJ1-5; 7 nucleotides match TRBD1. CDR1 is SGHTA, CDR2 FQGNSA, per germline. Trimming cost V 0 bases and J 6 bases; bases outside gene matches: 8. The CDR3 loop spans 16 amino acids. The CDR3 region has the DNA TGTGCCAGCAGCTTAGCCCCCAACAGGGGAGGTCAGCCCCAGCATTTT. This sequence encodes CASSLAPNRGGQPQHF. The whole variable domain, filled in from reference TRBV7-2 and TRBJ1-5, reads GAGVSQSPSNKVTEKGKDVELRCDPISGHTALYWYRQSLGQGLEFLIYFQGNSAPDKSGLPSDRFSAERTGGSVSTLTIQRTQQEDSAVYLCASSLAPNRGGQPQHFGDGTRLSIL.

Many counts were recorded for this clonotype. One end of the junction is discordant with germline, which a read error may explain. The V gene is TRBV7-7, the J gene TRBJ2-2; D gene unclear. This CDR3 comprises 13 residues. Germline-derived CDR1 and CDR2 are SSHAT and FNYEAQ (reference sequence). The CDR3 region is CASSSGFTGELFF. In DNA, the CDR3 is TGTGCTAGCAGCTCCGGGTTCACCGGGGAGCTGTTTTTT.

This clonotype was seen ten or more times. CDR3 sequence (DNA): TGCGCCAGCAGCGGAAACGTCGACAAAAGTTCACCCCTCCACTTT. Encoded protein: CASSGNVDKSSPLHF. The rearrangement links TRBV5-1 to TRBJ1-6; D remains unclear. The CDR3 is made up of 15 amino acids. Trimming cost V 4 bases and J 9 bases, with 17 bases left between them. In germline, CDR1 is SGHRS, CDR2 YFSETQ.

This clonotype has at least ten counts. This chain connects TRBV7-2 to TRBJ2-7; tentatively, D is TRBD2 (5 bases). The germline V gene encodes CDR1 SGHTA and CDR2 FQGNSA. The CDR3 totals 15 residues. V dropped 6 bases and J dropped 3 bases, with 18 bases sitting between them. The CDR3 region has the DNA TGTGCCAGCAGGGAGGTGTCTTCGGGAATCTACGAGCAGTACTTC. Residues: CASREVSSGIYEQYF. Together with reference TRBV7-2 and TRBJ2-7, the CDR3 gives the full variable domain: GAGVSQSPSNKVTEKGKDVELRCDPISGHTALYWYRQSLGQGLEFLIYFQGNSAPDKSGLPSDRFSAERTGGSVSTLTIQRTQQEDSAVYLCASREVSSGIYEQYFGPGTRLTVT.

This clonotype came up many times. The chain employs TRBV6-1 and TRBJ2-7; 11 bases are shared with TRBD2. CDR3 length: 14 residues. CDR1 MNHNS and CDR2 SASEGT come from the germline V gene. V shed 6 bases and J 2 bases; nucleotides not matched to a gene: 3. CDR3 sequence: CASRIAGGTYEQYF. The CDR3 nucleotides read TGTGCCAGCAGAATAGCGGGAGGGACCTACGAGCAGTACTTC.

At least ten counts were recorded for this clonotype. The J gene is TRBJ1-6, the V gene TRBV9, with a weak D call TRBD1 (5 bases). The CDR3 totals 14 residues. V lost 0 bases and J 8 bases, leaving 9 bases between the germline ends. Germline V gene sequence: CDR1 SGDLS, CDR2 YYNGEE. In DNA, the CDR3 is TGTGCCAGCAGCGTAGACGCAGGGCATTCACCCCTCCACTTT. It encodes CASSVDAGHSPLHF.

This clonotype was recorded many times. This chain uses TRBV20-1 with TRBJ2-7; 9 bases are shared with TRBD2. This CDR3 is built from 14 residues. CDR1 is DFQATT, CDR2 SNEGSKA, per germline (reference sequence). After removal of 1 base from V and 5 bases from J, the junction contained 6 bases not matched to a gene. CDR3 sequence: CSARVGGRGNEQYF. DNA of the CDR3: TGCAGTGCTAGAGTTGGCGGGAGGGGCAACGAGCAGTACTTC.

Ten or more counts support this clonotype. The chain's CDR3 is CSAFFGLQQPQHF. The CDR3 bases are TGCAGCGCATTTTTCGGTCTGCAACAGCCCCAGCATTTT. The V gene is TRBV29-1, the J gene TRBJ1-5; D unresolved. The CDR3 contains 13 residues. The V and J ends lost 7 bases and 7 bases respectively, with 17 bases between them. Germline CDR1 and CDR2: SQVTM and ANQGSEA.

This clonotype was picked up many times. The V and J genes are TRBV20-1 and TRBJ1-1; D is perhaps TRBD1 (5 bases). Germline-derived CDR1 and CDR2 are DFQATT and SNEGSKA (reference sequence). CDR3 size: 14 residues. Trimming cost V 3 bases and J 4 bases, with 15 bases left between them. The CDR3 loop is CSARGLSGGTEAFF. The CDR3 nucleotides read TGCAGTGCTAGGGGGCTTTCAGGCGGCACTGAAGCTTTCTTT.

This clonotype was seen repeatedly, ten times or more. The chain couples TRBV15 to TRBJ1-3, with D hard to call. CDR3 length: 17 amino acids. The germline gives CDR1 LNHNV, CDR2 YYDKDF (reference sequence). V shed 0 bases and J shed 1 base, with 13 bases lying between them. CDR3 bases: TGTGCCACCAGCAGAGATACGGTCGGGCAGTCTGGAAACACCATATATTTT. Translation gives CATSRDTVGQSGNTIYF.